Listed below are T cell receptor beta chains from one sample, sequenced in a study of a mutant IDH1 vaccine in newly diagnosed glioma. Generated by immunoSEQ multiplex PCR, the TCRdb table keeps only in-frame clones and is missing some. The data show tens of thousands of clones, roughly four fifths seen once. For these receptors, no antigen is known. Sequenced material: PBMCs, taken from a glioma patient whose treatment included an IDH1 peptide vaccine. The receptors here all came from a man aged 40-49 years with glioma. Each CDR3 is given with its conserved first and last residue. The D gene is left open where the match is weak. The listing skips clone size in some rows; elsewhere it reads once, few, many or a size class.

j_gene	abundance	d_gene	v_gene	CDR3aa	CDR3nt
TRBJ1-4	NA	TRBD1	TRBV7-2	CASTLRGQGIQKLFF	TGTGCCAGCACCCTTAGAGGACAGGGTATCCAAAAACTGTTTTTT
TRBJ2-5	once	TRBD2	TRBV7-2	CASSLARGGAETQYF	TGTGCCAGCAGCTTAGCGCGGGGGGGTGCGGAGACCCAGTACTTC
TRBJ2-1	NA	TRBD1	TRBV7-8	CASSQDRGHEQFF	TGTGCCAGCAGCCAAGACAGGGGTCATGAGCAGTTCTTC
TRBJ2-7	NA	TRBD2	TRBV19	CARTILIPGLDSYEQYF	TGTGCCAGAACAATCCTAATACCGGGACTAGATTCCTACGAGCAGTACTTC
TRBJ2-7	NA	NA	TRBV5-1	CASSLMGGGGNVYEQYF	TGCGCCAGCAGCCTGATGGGAGGGGGTGGAAACGTGTACGAGCAGTACTTC
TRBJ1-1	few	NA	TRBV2	CASVGEPEAFF	TGTGCCAGCGTGGGGGAACCTGAAGCTTTCTTT
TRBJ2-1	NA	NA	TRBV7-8	CASRFSGAPSDEQFF	TGTGCCAGCAGGTTTAGCGGAGCCCCCTCGGATGAGCAGTTCTTC
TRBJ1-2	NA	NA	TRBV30	CAWGGYGYTF	TGTGCCTGGGGAGGCTATGGCTACACCTTC
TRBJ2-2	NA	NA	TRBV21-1	CASSLTANTGELFF	TGTGCCAGTTCCCTAACGGCGAACACCGGGGAGCTGTTTTTT
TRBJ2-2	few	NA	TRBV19	CASRGTEHTGELFF	TGTGCCAGTAGGGGGACCGAACACACCGGGGAGCTGTTTTTT
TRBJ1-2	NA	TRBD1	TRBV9	CASSGGTAGYGYTF	TGTGCCAGCAGCGGAGGGACAGCGGGCTATGGCTACACCTTC
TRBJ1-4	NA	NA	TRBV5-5	CASSLGLGTGEKLFF	TGTGCCAGCAGCTTGGGGCTAGGGACGGGAGAAAAACTGTTTTTT
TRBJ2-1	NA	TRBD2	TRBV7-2	CASSSGTSDSNEQFF	TGTGCCAGCAGCTCCGGGACTAGCGACTCCAATGAGCAGTTCTTC
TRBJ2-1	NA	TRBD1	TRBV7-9	CASKTTGGNEQFF	TGTGCCAGCAAGACAACAGGGGGCAATGAGCAGTTCTTC
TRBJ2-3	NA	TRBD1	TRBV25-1	CASSDATGVRVTDTQYF	TGTGCCAGCAGTGACGCAACAGGGGTGAGGGTCACAGATACGCAGTATTTT
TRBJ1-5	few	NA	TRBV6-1	CASSDPGHDQPQHF	TGTGCCAGCAGTGACCCGGGCCACGATCAGCCCCAGCATTTT
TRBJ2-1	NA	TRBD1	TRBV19	CASRYGTGGDEQFF	TGTGCCAGTAGATATGGGACAGGGGGCGATGAGCAGTTCTTC
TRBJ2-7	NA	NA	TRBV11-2	CASSLDLAGGHLVYEQYF	TGTGCCAGCAGCTTAGATCTCGCCGGGGGACACTTGGTCTACGAGCAGTACTTC
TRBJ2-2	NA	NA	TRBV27	CASSLSAGAGTGELFF	TGTGCCAGCAGTTTATCTGCAGGGGCGGGCACCGGGGAGCTGTTTTTT
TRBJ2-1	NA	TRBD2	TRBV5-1	CASSSGRLAGDNEQFF	TGCGCCAGCAGCTCCGGAAGGCTAGCGGGAGACAATGAGCAGTTCTTC
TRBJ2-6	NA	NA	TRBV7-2	CASSFSTGGANVLTF	TGTGCCAGCAGCTTCTCGACTGGAGGGGCCAACGTCCTGACTTTC
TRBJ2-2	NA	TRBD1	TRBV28	CASSATGVGVGAAGELFF	TGTGCCAGCAGTGCGACAGGGGTCGGGGTTGGGGCCGCCGGGGAGCTGTTTTTT
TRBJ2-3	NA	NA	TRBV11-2	CASSSLGGDTQYF	TGTGCCAGCAGCTCCCTCGGTGGGGATACGCAGTATTTT
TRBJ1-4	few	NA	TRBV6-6	CASSPMTNGGNEKLFF	TGTGCCAGCAGTCCGATGACCAATGGGGGTAATGAAAAACTGTTTTTT
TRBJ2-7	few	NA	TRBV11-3	CASSSSRQVEQYF	TGTGCCAGCAGCTCCTCCCGACAGGTAGAGCAGTACTTC
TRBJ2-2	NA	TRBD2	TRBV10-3	CAITAGGLAGGNTGELFF	TGTGCCATCACGGCTGGGGGACTAGCGGGAGGGAACACCGGGGAGCTGTTTTTT
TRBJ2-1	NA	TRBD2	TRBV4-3	CASSQDPGLAGGFYNEQFF	TGCGCCAGCAGCCAAGACCCGGGACTAGCGGGGGGATTCTACAATGAGCAGTTCTTC
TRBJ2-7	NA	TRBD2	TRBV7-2	CASSLGLAGVGEQYF	TGTGCCAGCAGCTTGGGACTAGCGGGAGTAGGCGAGCAGTACTTC
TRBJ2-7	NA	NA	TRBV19	CASSIDPGPTGEQYF	TGTGCCAGTAGTATAGACCCGGGCCCGACGGGGGAGCAGTACTTC
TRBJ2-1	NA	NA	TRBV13	CASSPEGRGRHNEQFF	TGTGCCAGCAGCCCGGAAGGGCGGGGGCGGCACAATGAGCAGTTCTTC
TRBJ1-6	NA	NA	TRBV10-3	CAISDGRPNNSLLHF	TGTGCCATCAGTGACGGACGGCCAAATAATTCACTCCTCCACTTT
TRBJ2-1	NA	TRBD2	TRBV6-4	CASSTPAGGPFGEQFF	TGTGCCAGCAGTACACCAGCGGGGGGTCCCTTTGGGGAGCAGTTCTTC